These 16 T cell receptor beta chains were sequenced from one sample in a study of beta chain features in type 1 diabetes. Their antigens remain unidentified. The study's findings and limits: Moderately but significantly shorter TCRB CDR3s were found in Type 1 diabetes patients in all four CD4+ subsets.

The sequenced template was cDNA made from the entire isolated RNA. TCRdb keeps only in-frame clones here, not all; method: immunoSEQ multiplex PCR. This sample has under 300,000 clones, with more than 15% found just once. Sequenced: naive CD4+ T cells from blood. The origin of the receptors is a man aged 30-40 years with type 1 diabetes.

V gene TRBV18 combines with J gene TRBJ1-1; no clear D gene. Germline values: CDR1 KGHSH, CDR2 LQKENI. V dropped 5 bases and J dropped 5 bases, with 6 bases sitting between them. CDR3 length equals 11 residues. The CDR3 sequence: CASSTGTEAFF. CDR3 nucleotides: TGTGCCAGCTCAACGGGGACTGAAGCTTTCTTT.

The gene calls are TRBV20-1 and TRBJ1-2; D is undetermined. Trimming took 6 bases from V and 0 from J, leaving 5 bases between them. Per germline, CDR1 DFQATT and CDR2 SNEGSKA (reference sequence). CDR3 length equals 11 residues. The CDR3 nucleotides are TGCAGTGCCCCGGCTAACTATGGCTACACCTTC. It encodes CSAPANYGYTF.

The V call is TRBV7-2, the J call TRBJ2-1, with 10 nucleotides matching TRBD2. Trimming at V came to 4 bases and at J to 2 bases, leaving 5 bases not matched to a gene. Per germline, CDR1 SGHTA and CDR2 FQGNSA. This CDR3 comprises 16 residues. The CDR3 bases are TGTGCCAGCAGCTCTAGCGGGAGCGCCACCTACAATGAGCAGTTCTTC. It encodes CASSSSGSATYNEQFF. The variable domain in full, completed from reference TRBV7-2 and TRBJ2-1, reads GAGVSQSPSNKVTEKGKDVELRCDPISGHTALYWYRQSLGQGLEFLIYFQGNSAPDKSGLPSDRFSAERTGGSVSTLTIQRTQQEDSAVYLCASSSSGSATYNEQFFGPGTRLTVL.

The CDR3 nucleotides are TGTGCCAGTATGAAGGAGGTGGCCACAGATACGCAGTATTTT. It encodes CASMKEVATDTQYF. This chain connects TRBV19 to TRBJ2-3; the D gene is possibly TRBD2 (5 bases). The CDR3 totals 14 residues. Trimming took 7 bases from V and 2 from J, leaving 13 bases between them. Germline CDR1 reads LNHDA; CDR2 reads SQIVND (reference sequence).

In DNA, the CDR3 is TGTGCCAGCAGCACTAGCGGGAGAGTGACCTACAATGAGCAGTTCTTC. Protein sequence: CASSTSGRVTYNEQFF. The chain employs TRBV7-3 and TRBJ2-1, with 11 bases identical to TRBD2. The CDR3 loop spans 16 amino acids. The V and J ends lost 5 bases and 2 bases, in that order; junction bases with no gene match: 5. The V gene's germline CDR1 is SGHTA and CDR2 FQGTGA.

The chain joins TRBV18 to TRBJ1-1; TRBD1 agrees at 7 bases. Trimming took 2 bases from V and 5 from J; bases not matched to a gene: 8. The length of the CDR3 is 15 residues. Germline lookup yields CDR1 KGHSH and CDR2 LQKENI. DNA for the CDR3: TGTGCCAGCTCACCATATAACGGACAGGAGACTGAAGCTTTCTTT. Its protein product is CASSPYNGQETEAFF.

The rearrangement uses TRBV5-1 and TRBJ2-7, with a weak D call TRBD2 (6 bases). CDR3 length: 13 residues. V gave up 3 bases and J gave up 3 bases, with 10 bases separating them. Germline loops: CDR1 SGHRS, CDR2 YFSETQ. For the CDR3, the DNA is TGCGCCAGCAGCTCGGCCGGGGGCTACGAGCAGTACTTC. Translation gives CASSSAGGYEQYF.

This chain uses TRBV29-1 with TRBJ1-1; the D gene is possibly TRBD1 (5 bases). V gave up 5 bases and J gave up 4 bases, with 17 bases separating them. Germline V gene lookup returns CDR1 SQVTM and CDR2 ANQGSEA. The CDR3 covers 14 residues. DNA for the CDR3: TGCAGCGTTTTCCGGGACTCAAGCCCCACTGAAGCTTTCTTT. This gives the protein CSVFRDSSPTEAFF.

Only a few counts were recorded for this clone. The V gene is TRBV9, the J gene TRBJ2-5; no reliable D call. The germline V and J ends were trimmed by 0 bases and 10 bases, with 10 bases remaining between them. Germline CDR1 reads SGDLS; CDR2 reads YYNGEE. The CDR3 consists of 12 residues. CDR3 residues: CASSVGSGDQYF. The CDR3 region has the DNA TGTGCCAGCAGCGTAGGGAGTGGGGACCAGTACTTC.

The genes are TRBV25-1 and TRBJ2-1; 10 bases match TRBD2. With V trimmed by 4 bases and J by 4 bases, 4 bases remained unmatched. The germline CDR1 and CDR2 sequences are MGHDK and SYGVNS. The CDR3 extends over 15 amino acids. CDR3 nucleotides: TGTGCCAGCAGTGTGCTAGCGGGAGTATACAATGAGCAGTTCTTC. Translating gives CASSVLAGVYNEQFF.

This clone was counted a few times. This sequence joins TRBV6-4 and TRBJ2-2; D gene ambiguous. V was cut by 6 bases and J by 4 bases, with 12 bases left in between. CDR1 and CDR2 (germline): MRHNA, SNTAGT. The CDR3 is 14 residues long. The DNA for the CDR3 is TGTGCCAGCAGCCATGAGACGGGCACCGGGGAGCTGTTTTTT. Amino acid sequence: CASSHETGTGELFF.

The chain recombines TRBV19 with TRBJ1-5; D unresolved. The CDR3 runs 14 residues. V lost 6 bases and J lost 5, with 14 bases in between. Germline V gene lookup returns CDR1 LNHDA and CDR2 SQIVND (reference sequence). The CDR3 region is CASSVSGRDQPQHF. The CDR3 DNA reads TGTGCCAGTAGCGTGAGTGGGCGCGATCAGCCCCAGCATTTT.

V and J are TRBV29-1 and TRBJ2-3, with D perhaps TRBD1 (6 bases). The V and J ends lost 8 bases and 0 bases respectively, with 12 bases between them. CDR1 is SQVTM and CDR2 is ANQGSEA in the germline V gene. The CDR3 has 13 residues. The CDR3: CSPRDISTDTQYF. CDR3 coding DNA: TGCAGCCCCCGGGACATTAGCACAGATACGCAGTATTTT.

This clone was counted between two and nine times. The V and J genes are TRBV29-1 and TRBJ2-7; possibly TRBD1 for D (6 bases). The V end was cut by 5 bases, the J end by 4 bases, with 18 bases between. The germline CDR1 and CDR2 sequences are SQVTM and ANQGSEA. The CDR3 totals 14 residues. CDR3 nucleotides: TGCAGCGTTATGGGGACACAGAATTATTACGAGCAGTACTTC. Protein: CSVMGTQNYYEQYF.

The chain uses TRBV9 and TRBJ2-1, with 9 bases that match TRBD2. Germline values: CDR1 SGDLS, CDR2 YYNGEE. With 0 bases clipped from V and 5 bases from J, the junction kept 6 bases outside the gene matches. The CDR3 covers 16 residues. CDR3 region: CASSVGAGGPNNEQFF. As DNA, the CDR3 is TGTGCCAGCAGCGTAGGGGCGGGAGGGCCTAACAATGAGCAGTTCTTC.

The rearrangement links TRBV30 to TRBJ1-1; D unclear. In germline, CDR1 is GTSNPN, CDR2 SVGIG (reference sequence). CDR3 length equals 14 residues. Trimming left V 5 bases short and J 2 bases short, with 15 bases between. Here the CDR3 reads CAWGQSPTNTEAFF. CDR3 DNA: TGTGCCTGGGGGCAAAGCCCGACAAACACTGAAGCTTTCTTT.